Below, 21 T cell receptor beta chains from the same sample are listed, as sequenced in a study of preoperative IRX-2 immunotherapy in early breast cancer. The treatment is: preoperative locoregional IRX-2 cytokine immunotherapy. Produced via immunoSEQ multiplex PCR; TCRdb's table is partial and in-frame only. The table shows about 98,000 clones, with 86% occurring only once. The specimen was tumor tissue, collected after IRX-2 immunotherapy. These receptors were obtained from a human donor with breast cancer.

The chain recombines TRBV19 with TRBJ1-3; the D is unclear. The CDR3 sequence is 14 residues long. V gave up 5 bases and J gave up 0 bases, with 8 bases separating them. Per the germline V gene, CDR1 is LNHDA and CDR2 is SQIVND (reference sequence). The CDR3: CASSENGSGNTIYF. In DNA, the CDR3 is TGTGCCAGTAGTGAAAACGGCTCTGGAAACACCATATATTTT.

This clone occurred many times. The rearrangement uses TRBV11-3 and TRBJ1-1, with D unresolved. CDR3 length: 15 amino acids. V was shortened by 3 bases and J by 1 base, with 12 bases between the two germline ends. CDR1 is SGHNT and CDR2 is YENEEA in the germline V gene. DNA of the CDR3: TGTGCCAGCAGCTTTAATTACGGGCAGAACACTGAAGCTTTCTTT. It specifies CASSFNYGQNTEAFF.

This chain connects TRBV7-7 to TRBJ1-6, with a tentative D call TRBD1 (6 bases). The CDR3 consists of 14 residues. Trimming stripped 5 bases from V and 12 bases from J, with 17 bases between. Germline CDR1 is SSHAT and CDR2 is FNYEAQ (reference sequence). CDR3 sequence (DNA): TGTGCCAGCAGCCTTGAGGGGGGGGTTGAACCCCTCCACTTT. This encodes CASSLEGGVEPLHF.

This CDR3 reads CASSPTGLETEAFF. The CDR3 DNA reads as TGTGCCAGCAGCCCGACAGGGTTGGAGACTGAAGCTTTCTTT. V and J are TRBV6-8 and TRBJ1-1; 7 bases align to TRBD1. The CDR3 spans 14 residues. Germline lookup yields CDR1 MNHGY and CDR2 SAAAGT. V trimming: 6 bases; J trimming: 5 bases; junction bases outside the gene matches: 9.

The chain is built from TRBV6-7 and TRBJ2-3; 7 nucleotides match TRBD1. TRBV6-7 is an ORF, and what it does is uncertain. Trimming removed 7 bases from V and 0 bases from J; junction bases left unmatched: 4. The CDR3 spans 14 residues. For the CDR3, the DNA is TGTGCCAGCACGAAGGACAGGAGCACAGATACGCAGTATTTT. Translation gives CASTKDRSTDTQYF.

V and J are TRBV9 and TRBJ2-7; tentatively, D is TRBD1 (6 bases). CDR3 length: 14 residues. The V gene lost 5 bases and the J gene lost 0 bases, with 12 bases spanning the gap. Germline V lookup: CDR1 SGDLS, CDR2 YYNGEE. The CDR3 reads CASRVQGASYEQYF. In nucleotides, the CDR3 is TGTGCCAGCAGGGTACAGGGTGCCTCCTACGAGCAGTACTTC.

This clone appeared once. This chain uses TRBV28 with TRBJ1-4; D might be TRBD1 (5 bases). V was trimmed by 6 bases and J by 5 bases, leaving 7 bases between them. CDR3 length: 12 amino acids. Germline V lookup: CDR1 MDHEN, CDR2 SYDVKM. CDR3 amino acids: CASRTANEKLFF. The CDR3 DNA sequence: TGTGCCAGCAGGACAGCAAATGAAAAACTGTTTTTT.

The chain is built from TRBV11-3 and TRBJ2-7; 7 bases line up with TRBD1. Germline V gene sequence: CDR1 SGHNT, CDR2 YENEEA. The CDR3 extends over 15 amino acids. The V segment lost 3 bases and the J segment 3 bases; nucleotides outside the gene matches: 8. The CDR3 DNA is TGTGCCAGCAGCTTTTGGGCCGGGACAGACTACGAGCAGTACTTC. The encoded protein is CASSFWAGTDYEQYF.

The chain uses TRBV5-1 and TRBJ2-1; 7 nucleotides match TRBD2. The CDR3 spans 15 residues. Germline V gene lookup returns CDR1 SGHRS and CDR2 YFSETQ. V lost 1 base, J lost 6 bases, and 7 bases stayed unmatched. CDR3 DNA: TGCGCCAGCAGCTTGCTGGGCGGGAGTGGCAATGAGCAGTTCTTC. Its translation is CASSLLGGSGNEQFF.

The V gene is TRBV6-8, the J gene TRBJ2-7, with D unclear. This CDR3 spans 12 amino acids. Trimming removed 6 bases from V and 7 bases from J, with 13 bases in between. The germline V gene encodes CDR1 MNHGY and CDR2 SAAAGT. The DNA of the CDR3 is TGTGCCAGCAGGGACGTTACTCGGGAGCAGTACTTC. Translation: CASRDVTREQYF.

V usage is TRBV6-8 and J usage is TRBJ1-2; TRBD1 might be the D (6 bases). Germline V gene lookup returns CDR1 MNHGY and CDR2 SAAAGT. Trimming pared 5 bases from V and 2 bases from J, leaving 15 bases between. The CDR3 has 15 amino acids. The CDR3 protein is CASSLQGNSNYGYTF. The CDR3 nucleotides are TGTGCCAGCAGTCTACAGGGTAACTCCAACTATGGCTACACCTTC.

The chain uses TRBV7-6 and TRBJ2-1, with 15 bases identical to TRBD2. The J segment lost 1 base and the V segment lost 5 bases, leaving 3 bases of the junction unmatched. The V gene's germline CDR1 is SGHVS and CDR2 FNYEAQ. The CDR3 length is 17 residues. The DNA of the CDR3 is TGTGCCAGCAGCCTCGGACTAGCGGGAGGGTCCTACAATGAGCAGTTCTTC. Amino acid sequence: CASSLGLAGGSYNEQFF.

The V call is TRBV28, the J call TRBJ2-6, with D tentatively TRBD1 (6 bases). Deletions cut 10 bases from V and 2 bases from J, with 15 bases between. In germline, CDR1 is MDHEN, CDR2 SYDVKM. This CDR3 spans 15 amino acids. CDR3 DNA: TGTGCCACAAACCCCCAGGGGACTGGGGCCAACGTCCTGACTTTC. Its translation is CATNPQGTGANVLTF. Full variable domain (outside the CDR3, taken from reference TRBV28 and TRBJ2-6): DVKVTQSSRYLVKRTGEKVFLECVQDMDHENMFWYRQDPGLGLRLIYFSYDVKMKEKGDIPEGYSVSREKKERFSLILESASTNQTSMYLCATNPQGTGANVLTFGAGSRLTVL.

The rearrangement joins TRBV19 to TRBJ2-2; tentatively, D is TRBD1 (5 bases). V lost 4 bases and J 2 bases, leaving 8 bases between the germline ends. This CDR3 has 14 residues. Germline assignment: CDR1 LNHDA and CDR2 SQIVND (reference sequence). In DNA form, the CDR3 reads TGTGCCAGTAGTACGCAGGGAAACACCGGGGAGCTGTTTTTT. This sequence encodes CASSTQGNTGELFF.

The chain carries TRBV6-8 and TRBJ2-7, with a weak D call TRBD2 (6 bases). CDR1 and CDR2 (germline): MNHGY, SAAAGT. This CDR3 has 13 amino acids. V was clipped by 3 bases and J by 3 bases, with 9 bases between them. CDR3 loop: CASSYRLDYEQYF. In nucleotides, the CDR3 is TGTGCCAGCAGTTATAGACTAGACTACGAGCAGTACTTC.

The gene calls are TRBV28 and TRBJ1-2, with TRBD1 identical over 9 bases. Germline CDR1 is MDHEN and CDR2 is SYDVKM. The trim removed 4 bases at V and 7 bases at J, leaving 7 bases unmatched. The CDR3 spans 14 residues. The CDR3 is CASSSGTGTSGYTF. The CDR3 DNA follows: TGTGCCAGCAGTTCCGGGACAGGGACGAGTGGCTACACCTTC.

V usage is TRBV10-1 and J usage is TRBJ1-1; weak D call: TRBD1 (5 bases). The CDR3 is 16 residues long. Germline CDR1 WNHNN, CDR2 SYGVQD (reference sequence). V lost 6 bases to trimming and J lost 4 bases, with 21 bases between them. CDR3 protein: CASSADSLKSGTEAFF. The CDR3 nucleotides read TGCGCCAGCAGCGCCGACAGCTTAAAAAGCGGCACTGAAGCTTTCTTT.

The V and J genes are TRBV6-8 and TRBJ1-2; TRBD1 might be the D (5 bases). The V gene's germline CDR1 is MNHGY and CDR2 SAAAGT. With 11 bases removed from V and 3 bases from J, the gap between germline ends came to 13 bases. This CDR3 has 12 amino acids. CDR3 loop: CASGGVDYGYTF. The CDR3, as DNA: TGTGCCTCAGGAGGGGTGGACTATGGCTACACCTTC.

The rearrangement uses TRBV28 and TRBJ1-2; D is unresolved. The CDR3 loop spans 12 amino acids. V was pared by 6 bases and J by 8 bases, with 13 bases between. Germline V gene data show CDR1 as MDHEN and CDR2 as SYDVKM. The DNA for the CDR3 is TGTGCCAGCAGGACCAAACTGAAAGGCTACACCTTC. Protein: CASRTKLKGYTF.

The V call is TRBV6-8, the J call TRBJ1-1; no firm D call. V was pared by 2 bases and J by 0 bases, with 10 bases between. This CDR3 is built from 15 residues. CDR1 MNHGY and CDR2 SAAAGT come from the germline V gene. The CDR3 loop reads CASSYPLALNTEAFF. The CDR3 nucleotides read TGTGCCAGCAGTTACCCGCTCGCCTTGAACACTGAAGCTTTCTTT.

This clone turned up a few times. The chain combines TRBV19 with TRBJ2-1; D uncertain. V shed 3 bases and J shed 2 bases, with 17 bases lying between them. Germline loops: CDR1 LNHDA, CDR2 SQIVND (reference sequence). The CDR3 consists of 17 residues. DNA of the CDR3: TGTGCCAGTAGTATGGGATTTCTGGTTGTCCCCTACAATGAGCAGTTCTTC. This gives the protein CASSMGFLVVPYNEQFF.